A single T cell receptor beta chain is shown here with its context. Its antigen is not known. This sample was included in a study of cytomegalovirus exposure and HLA in healthy donors. Across the whole study: A prior analysis found 117 million unique TCR beta sequences from 170 million or so T cells. Notes on the study in general: Through in vitro validation, a few CMV-associated chains were shown to be specific for CMV antigens. Beyond CMV serostatus, there was no information to go on about immune exposure.

Vbeta (60) and Jbeta (13) primers were used in the PCR. Produced via immunoSEQ multiplex PCR; TCRdb's table is partial and in-frame only. Its table records roughly 200,000 clones. V shed 3 bases and J 5 bases; nucleotides not matched to a gene: 5. Per germline, CDR1 SEHNR and CDR2 FQNEAQ (reference sequence). The CDR3 length is 14 residues. The J gene is TRBJ2-3, the V gene TRBV7-9, with 7 bases fitting TRBD2. Sequenced material: PBMCs. The sequence derives from a girl aged 2-10 years in good health and CMV-seropositive. This CDR3 is CASSFFQRGDTQYF. CDR3 bases: TGTGCCAGCAGCTTCTTCCAGCGGGGAGATACGCAGTATTTT.